This passage covers 8 T cell receptor beta chains from one sample sequenced in a study of T-cell memory formation after mild COVID-19. Using its own MiXCR run on the 5' RACE reads, TCRdb lists one record per CDR3 protein. The sample lists approximately 240,000 distinct CDR3 sequences; 15% to 20% were seen once. The sample taken for sequencing was PBMCs or a T cell subset sorted from them (not recorded which). These TCRs come from a man aged 18 to 30 who had mild COVID-19 (a few samples of this study predate the infection). Cell type and time point are not known.

This clonotype was detected only a few times. The CDR3 is CASSPLGLELFF. The CDR3 DNA reads TGTGCCAGCAGCCCCCTAGGATTGGAGCTGTTTTTT. V usage is TRBV7-2 and J usage is TRBJ2-2; D remains ambiguous. With 5 bases removed from V and 10 bases from J, the gap between germline ends came to 11 bases. Germline V lookup: CDR1 SGHTA, CDR2 FQGNSA. The CDR3 has 12 residues.

The chain combines TRBV30 with TRBJ1-2; TRBD1 agrees at 8 bases. The CDR3 consists of 13 residues. Germline values: CDR1 GTSNPN, CDR2 SVGIG (reference sequence). The J segment lost 7 bases and the V segment lost 3 bases, leaving 7 bases of the junction unmatched. The CDR3 reads CAWRGQGRFGYTF. The CDR3, as DNA: TGTGCCTGGAGAGGACAGGGTCGGTTTGGCTACACCTTC.

CDR3 residues: CAWSVGGVGYEQYF. CDR3 in DNA: TGTGCCTGGAGTGTAGGCGGGGTTGGGTACGAGCAGTACTTC. The J gene is TRBJ2-7, the V gene TRBV30, with a tentative D call TRBD2 (6 bases). V lost 0 bases and J 4 bases, leaving 13 bases between the germline ends. Germline V CDR1 and CDR2: GTSNPN, SVGIG (reference sequence). The CDR3 is made up of 14 amino acids.

This rearrangement joins TRBV14 to TRBJ1-2; D gene uncertain. Per germline, CDR1 SGHDN and CDR2 FVKESK. The CDR3 has 13 amino acids. V lost 1 base and J lost 4, with 7 bases in between. In DNA form, the CDR3 reads TGTGCCAGCAGCCAAGGAGGGAGCTATGGCTACACCTTC. This sequence encodes CASSQGGSYGYTF.

This clonotype appeared a few times. The chain recombines TRBV12-3 or TRBV12-4 with TRBJ1-4; D uncertain. Trimming took 8 bases from V and 1 from J, leaving 8 bases between them. The CDR3 is 13 residues long. CDR3 DNA: TGTGCCAGCCACAAACAAACTAATGAAAAACTGTTTTTT. It specifies CASHKQTNEKLFF.

The table lists this clonotype with a few counts. The rearrangement joins TRBV6-5 to TRBJ1-2; D gene unclear. Trimming took 0 bases from V and 4 from J, leaving 15 bases between them. CDR1 and CDR2 (germline): MNHEY, SVGAGI. The CDR3 sequence is 16 residues long. Written as DNA, the CDR3 is TGTGCCAGCAGTTACTCGGCCATTCTCGGATTCTATGGCTACACCTTC. It yields the protein CASSYSAILGFYGYTF.

This clonotype has more than one count but fewer than ten. The chain couples TRBV12-3 or TRBV12-4 to TRBJ2-2; no firm D call. This CDR3 has 11 residues. The V end lost 7 bases, the J end lost 8 bases, and 8 bases lay between the germline ends. CDR3: CASTFAGELFF. CDR3 bases: TGTGCCAGCACCTTCGCGGGGGAGCTGTTTTTT.

V is TRBV6-2 or TRBV6-3 and J is TRBJ2-3; the match to TRBD1 covers 7 bases. Germline CDR1 is MNHEY and CDR2 is SVGEGT. Trimming cost V 2 bases and J 0 bases; bases outside gene matches: 5. The CDR3 is 16 amino acids. CDR3 region: CASSYGDRGSTDTQYF. The CDR3, as DNA: TGTGCCAGCAGTTACGGGGACAGAGGAAGCACAGATACGCAGTATTTT.